Included here is one T cell receptor beta chain sequence, with context. As handled by the study authors: Amplified reference gene primers provided the basis for estimating nucleated cell counts. Clones were sequenced by immunoSEQ multiplex PCR, and TCRdb holds only the in-frame ones, with some missing. That table furnishes V, J and clone size, whereas the DNA furnished D and trimming. The sample has 230,000 or so clones, roughly 87% seen once. The sample is drawn from a study of blood T cell repertoires in COVID-19. Overall study: Sites across the United States, Italy and Spain contributed samples from acute and convalescent COVID-19. The cDNA or gDNA used as material had been derived from T cells, B-cell-depleted T cells, or PBMCs.

This CDR3 region has 14 residues. The V end was cut by 4 bases, the J end by 5 bases, with 14 bases between. Looked up from germline, CDR1 is MDHEN and CDR2 is SYDVKM. The sequencing sample was made of peripheral blood. The sequence derives from a man between 40 and 49 years old with active or convalescent COVID-19. The genes are TRBV28 and TRBJ1-1; D is ambiguous. In nucleotides, the CDR3 is TGTGCCAGCAGTTCCCTAATCGGGGTTACTGAAGCTTTCTTT. It translates to CASSSLIGVTEAFF.